Listed below are T cell receptor beta chains from one sample, sequenced in a study of blood T cells in healthy people across ages. Via MiXCR, TCRdb re-called the 5' RACE reads, giving one row per CDR3 protein. Seen here are approximately 800,000 distinct CDR3 sequences, about 46% observed once, and the top ten hold roughly 20%. What was sequenced was blood. Receptor source: a man older than 75 in good health. The CDR3 runs from the conserved cysteine through the conserved F or W. D genes are given only for firm matches. Clone size is shown for a subset of rows, as once, few, many or a class of expanded clone.

D gene	V gene	J gene	clone size	CDR3 DNA	CDR3 protein
TRBD2	TRBV6-6	TRBJ2-5	.	TGTGCCAGCAGACCAGGATGGGGGGGGGAAGAGACCCAGTACTTC	CASRPGWGGEETQYF
.	TRBV12-3/TRBV12-4	TRBJ2-7	few	TGTGCCAGCAGTTTAGAGGATACCTACGAGCAGTACTTC	CASSLEDTYEQYF
.	TRBV10-3	TRBJ2-1	few	TGTGCCATCAGCCCGAACAGGGATGAGCAGTTCTTC	CAISPNRDEQFF
.	TRBV12-3/TRBV12-4	TRBJ2-1	.	TGTGCCAGCAGTTTAGCTCGAGTAGCCAATGAGCAGTTCTTC	CASSLARVANEQFF
.	TRBV7-2	TRBJ2-3	once	TGTGCCAGCAGCTTAGCCGGGACTGGTGCCACAGATACGCAGTATTTT	CASSLAGTGATDTQYF
.	TRBV5-1	TRBJ2-5	few	TGCGCCAGCAGCTTGAGAGGGGCCCGGGTTTTGGAGACCCAGTACTTC	CASSLRGARVLETQYF
TRBD1	TRBV20-1	TRBJ2-1	.	TGCAGTGCTCGACCCCGGGACAGGGGGCCTGTTGAGCAGTTCTTC	CSARPRDRGPVEQFF
.	TRBV29-1	TRBJ2-3	.	TGCAGCGTTCGTACCGGGACGGGATTAGATACGCAGTATTTT	CSVRTGTGLDTQYF
TRBD2	TRBV24-1	TRBJ2-3	once	TGTGCCACCAGTGGGGGACTAGCGGGAGTAGGAGATACGCAGTATTTT	CATSGGLAGVGDTQYF
.	TRBV15	TRBJ2-1	.	TGTGCCACCAGCAGAGGGTCCACCTACAATGAGCAGTTCTTC	CATSRGSTYNEQFF
TRBD2	TRBV2	TRBJ2-2	.	TGTGCCAGCAGTGAAGCTGGCGGGAGGGCCAACACCGGGGAGCTGTTTTTT	CASSEAGGRANTGELFF
.	TRBV4-2	TRBJ2-2	.	TGTGCCAGCAGCCAAGATTCGGGGACAGTCCGCACCGGGGGGCTGTTTTTT	CASSQDSGTVRTGGLFF
.	TRBV3-1	TRBJ2-7	.	TGTGCCAGCAGCCAACTGGCCGAGCAGTACTTC	CASSQLAEQYF
.	TRBV20-1	TRBJ2-1	.	TGCAGTGCTAGAGGCAGATCGGGGATCTCCTACAATGAGCAGTTCTTC	CSARGRSGISYNEQFF
.	TRBV7-2	TRBJ2-3	many	TGTGCCAGCAGCCCACGCACAGGGTCCCTTGCAGATACGCAGTATTTT	CASSPRTGSLADTQYF
.	TRBV21-1	TRBJ2-7	few	TGTGCCAGCAGACCAACAACCGGGACCATTGGGACCTACGAGCAGTACTTC	CASRPTTGTIGTYEQYF
.	TRBV25-1	TRBJ2-5	.	TGTGCCAGCAGTGATCCTAGACTTGTGGGAGAGACCCAGTACTTC	CASSDPRLVGETQYF
.	TRBV12-3/TRBV12-4	TRBJ2-3	few	TGTGCCAGCAGTTGCAGGGGGGGCGCAGATGTGCAGTATTTT	CASSCRGGADVQYF
.	TRBV4-2	TRBJ2-1	.	TGTGCCAGCAGCCCAATCCCCGAAGCCTACAATGAGCAGTTCTTC	CASSPIPEAYNEQFF
TRBD1	TRBV7-2	TRBJ2-7	once	TGTGCCAGCAGCCTGTTGGGGGATGGACAGGGTTCCTACGAGCAGTACTTC	CASSLLGDGQGSYEQYF
.	TRBV9	TRBJ1-4	few	TGTGCCAGCAGCGTATCGCAAGGGGGAAAACTGTTTTTT	CASSVSQGGKLFF
.	TRBV12-3/TRBV12-4	TRBJ2-7	few	TGTGCCAGCCGGCGAAGGGGAAGCTACGAGCAGTACTTC	CASRRRGSYEQYF
.	TRBV5-1	TRBJ2-1	.	TGCGCCAGCAGCCCGGACGGTGAACGTGAGCAGTTCTTC	CASSPDGEREQFF
TRBD2	TRBV4-2	TRBJ2-1	.	TGTGCCAGCAGCCAAGATAGGACTAGCGGGAGGTTATACAATGAGCAGTTCTTC	CASSQDRTSGRLYNEQFF
.	TRBV27	TRBJ2-7	.	TGTGCCAGCAGTTGGTGGAGACAGGCTATCTACGAGCAGTACTTC	CASSWWRQAIYEQYF
.	TRBV5-8	TRBJ2-6	.	TGTGCCAGCAACCTCTTCAGGACTGGGGCCAACGTCCTGACTTTC	CASNLFRTGANVLTF
.	TRBV27	TRBJ2-7	.	TGTGCCAGCAGTTTTCTGAGCGGCGAGCAGTACTTC	CASSFLSGEQYF
.	TRBV15	TRBJ1-5	few	TGTGCCACCAGCCGAGGGGGATCTCAGCCCCAGCATTTT	CATSRGGSQPQHF
.	TRBV30	TRBJ2-4	.	TGTGCCTGGAGTACGGGAATACCAACTAACATTCAGTACTTC	CAWSTGIPTNIQYF
.	TRBV10-3	TRBJ2-5	.	TGTGCCCACAGCGAGGGGGAGACCCAGTACTTC	CAHSEGETQYF
TRBD2	TRBV4-2	TRBJ2-1	many	TGTGCCAGCAGCCAAGTCCGACTAGCGGTAGGCGATGAGCAGTTCTTC	CASSQVRLAVGDEQFF
.	TRBV20-1	TRBJ2-5	few	TGCAGTCGCCGGGTCACGGGGCGCCAAGAGACCCAGTACTTC	CSRRVTGRQETQYF
TRBD2	TRBV11-2	TRBJ2-7	.	TGTGCCAGCAGTTCAGCTCCGGGACTAGCGGGAGGAGCCTACGAGCAGTACTTC	CASSSAPGLAGGAYEQYF
.	TRBV28	TRBJ2-4	.	TGTGCCAGCAGTTTTAGCCGGAGTATGTTCAAAAACATTCAGTACTTC	CASSFSRSMFKNIQYF
.	TRBV12-3/TRBV12-4	TRBJ2-3	once	TGTGCCAGCACCTCGGGAACGGACAAGGCCACAGATACGCAGTATTTT	CASTSGTDKATDTQYF
TRBD2	TRBV3-1	TRBJ2-5	.	TGTGCCAGCACCTTAGCGGGAGGGGGGGAGACCCAGTACTTC	CASTLAGGGETQYF
.	TRBV6-2/TRBV6-3	TRBJ2-3	few	TGTGCCAGCAGTTATATGCGGGCGGATACGCAGTATTTT	CASSYMRADTQYF
TRBD2	TRBV6-5	TRBJ2-4	.	TGTGCCAGCACCAACTGGGAGGGCCTAGCCAAAAACATTCAGTACTTC	CASTNWEGLAKNIQYF
TRBD2	TRBV30	TRBJ2-5	.	TGTGCCTTTGGGAGGGTAGAAGAGACCCAGTACTTC	CAFGRVEETQYF
TRBD1	TRBV29-1	TRBJ2-3	.	TGCAGCGTTGTGACAGGGGGCACAGATACGCAGTATTTT	CSVVTGGTDTQYF
.	TRBV20-1	TRBJ2-5	few	TGCAGTGCTAGGTCCGGGACTCCAGAAGGAGAGACCCAGTACTTC	CSARSGTPEGETQYF